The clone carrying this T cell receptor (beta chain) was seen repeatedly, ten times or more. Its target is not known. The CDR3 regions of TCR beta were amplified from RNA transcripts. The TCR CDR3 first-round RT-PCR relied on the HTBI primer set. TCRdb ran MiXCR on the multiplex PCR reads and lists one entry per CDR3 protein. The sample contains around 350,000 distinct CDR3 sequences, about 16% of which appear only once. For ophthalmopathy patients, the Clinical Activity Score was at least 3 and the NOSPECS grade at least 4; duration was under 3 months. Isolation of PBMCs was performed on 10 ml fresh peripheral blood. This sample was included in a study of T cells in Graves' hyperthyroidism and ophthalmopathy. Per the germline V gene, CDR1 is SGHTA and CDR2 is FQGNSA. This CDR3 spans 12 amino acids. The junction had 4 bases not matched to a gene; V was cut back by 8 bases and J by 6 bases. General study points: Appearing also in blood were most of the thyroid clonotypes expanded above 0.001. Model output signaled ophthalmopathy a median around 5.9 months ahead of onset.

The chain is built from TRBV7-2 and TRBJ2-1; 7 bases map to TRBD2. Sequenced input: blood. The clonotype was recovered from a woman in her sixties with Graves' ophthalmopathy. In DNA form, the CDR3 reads TGTGCCAGCGGACTAGAGGGCAATGAGCAGTTCTTC. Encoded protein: CASGLEGNEQFF.